These 31 T cell receptor beta chains originate from one sample sequenced in a study of T cells in Graves' hyperthyroidism and ophthalmopathy. TCR beta CDR3 regions were amplified from RNA. The primer set for the first-round RT-PCR of the TCR CDR3 was HTBI. TCRdb analysed the multiplex PCR reads with MiXCR anew, one entry per CDR3 protein. The sample consists of hundreds of thousands of distinct CDR3 sequences, roughly 15% of them appearing once. The sequenced sample consisted of blood. The receptors originated from a woman between 40 and 50 years old with Graves' ophthalmopathy.

This rearrangement joins TRBV29-1 to TRBJ2-7, with D tentatively TRBD1 (6 bases). Germline values: CDR1 SQVTM, CDR2 ANQGSEA. This CDR3 spans 11 amino acids. The CDR3 region has the DNA TGCGGGGGCAGGATTGGGTACGAGCAGTACTTC. It specifies CGGRIGYEQYF.

This clonotype appeared many times. DNA of the CDR3: TGTGCCAGCAGTGAAATGACTAGGCCCTTCGTAGAGACCCAGTACTTC. It encodes CASSEMTRPFVETQYF. The rearrangement joins TRBV6-1 to TRBJ2-5, with D possibly matching TRBD2 (6 bases). V lost 2 bases, J lost 4 bases, and 17 bases lay in between. In germline, CDR1 is MNHNS, CDR2 SASEGT. This CDR3 is built from 16 residues.

This sequence joins TRBV27 and TRBJ2-7, with TRBD2 identical over 10 bases. The CDR3 sequence is 15 residues long. With V trimmed by 3 bases and J by 6 bases, 8 bases remained unmatched. Germline V lookup: CDR1 MNHEY, CDR2 SMNVEV (reference sequence). The DNA for the CDR3 is TGTGCCAGCAGTTTTGGGCTAGCGGGAGATGGCGAGCAGTACTTC. This codes for CASSFGLAGDGEQYF.

This chain joins TRBV11-3 and TRBJ1-2, with 12 bases identical to TRBD1. The CDR3 totals 15 residues. V shed 5 bases, J shed 7 bases, and the junction held 8 bases outside the gene matches. Germline CDR1 SGHNT, CDR2 YENEEA. The DNA for the CDR3 is TGTGCCAGCAGCACCTCGGGACAGGGGGCTGGTGGCTACACCTTC. This translates into CASSTSGQGAGGYTF.

In this sample, this clonotype turned up many times. The chain combines TRBV6-5 with TRBJ2-2; D unresolved. The germline V gene encodes CDR1 MNHEY and CDR2 SVGAGI. V lost 2 bases to trimming and J lost 6 bases, with 10 bases between them. The CDR3 is 14 residues long. The CDR3 here is CASSYLLSPGELFF. DNA of the CDR3: TGTGCCAGCAGTTACCTCCTGTCGCCCGGGGAGCTGTTTTTT.

At least ten counts were recorded for this clonotype. The chain recombines TRBV19 with TRBJ2-5; D possibly uses TRBD1 or TRBD2 (5 bases each). V was cut by 10 bases and J by 5 bases, with 26 bases left in between. Germline lookup yields CDR1 LNHDA and CDR2 SQIVND (reference sequence). The CDR3 is 16 residues long. The CDR3 spells CATSSSGRLPGETQYF. The CDR3 DNA sequence: TGTGCCACCTCCTCGTCGGGACGCCTTCCCGGGGAGACCCAGTACTTC. The full variable domain, with the rest looked up from reference TRBV19 and TRBJ2-5, is DGGITQSPKYLFRKEGQNVTLSCEQNLNHDAMYWYRQDPGQGLRLIYYSQIVNDFQKGDIAEGYSVSREKKESFPLTVTSAQKNPTAFYLCATSSSGRLPGETQYFGPGTRLLVL.

The sample holds many counts of this clonotype. This chain links TRBV20-1 with TRBJ2-5; 7 positions agree with TRBD1. Germline CDR1 and CDR2: DFQATT and SNEGSKA (reference sequence). The CDR3 runs 12 residues. With V trimmed by 8 bases and J by 4 bases, 7 bases remained unmatched. CDR3 residues: CSPKTGSETQYF. As DNA, the CDR3 is TGCAGTCCAAAGACAGGGTCAGAGACCCAGTACTTC.

There are many counts of this clonotype. V is TRBV6-1 and J is TRBJ2-7; a possible D gene is TRBD1 (6 bases). The CDR3 has 14 residues. Trimming removed 3 bases from V and 0 bases from J, with 9 bases in between. Germline V gene lookup returns CDR1 MNHNS and CDR2 SASEGT. For the CDR3, the DNA is TGTGCCAGCAGTGACGGACAGAGCTCCTACGAGCAGTACTTC. Its protein product is CASSDGQSSYEQYF.

For the CDR3, the DNA is TGCGCCAGCAGCCAGGGCGGGGGACCGAGCTATGGCTACACCTTC. Translated: CASSQGGGPSYGYTF. V gene TRBV4-3 combines with J gene TRBJ1-2; a weak D match, TRBD1 (5 bases). The CDR3 contains 15 residues. The germline CDR1 and CDR2 sequences are LGHNA and YSLEER. V was shortened by 3 bases and J by 4 bases, with 15 bases between the two germline ends.

The chain links TRBV6-2 or TRBV6-3 to TRBJ1-2, with D unclear. Germline V gives CDR1 MNHEY, CDR2 SVGEGT. Trimming removed 6 bases at V and 2 bases at J, with 10 bases between. The CDR3 is made up of 13 amino acids. CDR3 sequence: CASRITNNYGYTF. CDR3 DNA sequence: TGTGCCAGCAGGATTACTAACAACTATGGCTACACCTTC.

This clonotype was counted many times. The V and J genes are TRBV28 and TRBJ2-7; D is tentatively TRBD1 or TRBD2 (6 bases each). CDR1 and CDR2 (germline): MDHEN, SYDVKM. CDR3 length equals 13 residues. V lost 7 bases and J 5 bases, leaving 15 bases between the germline ends. This CDR3 is CASTLGGTHEQYF. CDR3 bases: TGTGCCAGCACCTTAGGGGGGACCCACGAGCAGTACTTC.

This clonotype was observed at least ten times. The rearrangement links TRBV6-1 to TRBJ1-2; D is perhaps TRBD1 (5 bases). CDR1 is MNHNS, CDR2 SASEGT, per germline. This CDR3 has 15 amino acids. V lost 5 bases to trimming and J lost 0 bases, with 13 bases between them. The chain's CDR3 is CASSPQSGTNYGYTF. In DNA form, the CDR3 reads TGTGCCAGCAGTCCTCAATCAGGGACTAACTATGGCTACACCTTC.

This clonotype was seen at least ten times. The chain is built from TRBV6-1 and TRBJ2-7; D might be TRBD2 (6 bases). Between the trimmed V and J ends, which lost 6 bases and 0 bases, there was a span of 15 bases. Germline CDR1 MNHNS, CDR2 SASEGT. The CDR3 has 15 amino acids. CDR3 DNA sequence: TGTGCCAGCAGACCAGGGACTGGGAGCTCCTACGAGCAGTACTTC. The encoded protein is CASRPGTGSSYEQYF.

This clonotype was counted at least ten times. The chain carries TRBV20-1 and TRBJ2-7; maybe TRBD2 (6 bases). The germline V gene encodes CDR1 DFQATT and CDR2 SNEGSKA (reference sequence). V shed 0 bases and J shed 4 bases, with 16 bases lying between them. The CDR3 consists of 15 residues. The CDR3 DNA is TGCAGTGCTAGAGATCGTGCGGGAACACGGTACGAGCAGTACTTC. Its protein product is CSARDRAGTRYEQYF.

The chain employs TRBV28 and TRBJ1-5; possible D gene TRBD1, 6 bases. With 8 bases removed from V and 0 bases from J, the gap between germline ends came to 20 bases. Per the germline V gene, CDR1 is MDHEN and CDR2 is SYDVKM. CDR3 length equals 17 residues. For the CDR3, the DNA is TGTGCCAGCCGCTTGGGGGCGGGGGGCACTAGCAATCAGCCCCAGCATTTT. Its translation: CASRLGAGGTSNQPQHF.

This clonotype was recorded at least ten times. The J gene is TRBJ1-1, the V gene TRBV6-1, with D unresolved. The V end was cut by 6 bases, the J end by 8 bases, with 22 bases between. CDR1 and CDR2 (germline): MNHNS, SASEGT. The CDR3 sequence is 15 residues long. In DNA form, the CDR3 reads TGTGCCAGCAGACCTCGACAAGGGTCGGGAAGAGAAGCTTTCTTT. It translates to CASRPRQGSGREAFF.

This clonotype was counted between two and nine times. The chain uses TRBV7-2 and TRBJ2-5, with no clear D. Germline CDR1 is SGHTA and CDR2 is FQGNSA. The V end was cut by 4 bases, the J end by 0 bases, with 9 bases between. The CDR3 contains 14 residues. For the CDR3, the DNA is TGTGCCAGCAGCTCGGGCCCCTACCAAGAGACCCAGTACTTC. It codes for CASSSGPYQETQYF.

In this sample, this clonotype turned up once. The conserved closing phenylalanine or tryptophan is absent in this CDR3, likely reflecting a read error. The rearrangement uses TRBV7-7 and TRBJ2-7; D may match TRBD1 or TRBD2 (5 bases each). CDR1 is SSHAT and CDR2 is FNYEAQ in the germline V gene (reference sequence). The CDR3 extends over 13 amino acids. Here the CDR3 reads CASSLAQGYEQYS. The CDR3 coding sequence is TGTGCTAGCAGCTTAGCGCAGGGCTACGAGCAGTACTCC.

This clonotype has at least ten counts. This chain connects TRBV14 to TRBJ2-5, with 13 positions matching TRBD2. The CDR3 sequence is 15 residues long. CDR1 and CDR2 (germline): SGHDN, FVKESK. V lost 4 bases, J lost 2 bases, and 1 base stayed unmatched. CDR3 in DNA: TGTGCCAGCAGCCGGGGACTAGCGGGACAAGAGACCCAGTACTTC. Residues: CASSRGLAGQETQYF.

Many counts were recorded for this clonotype. V is TRBV6-1 and J is TRBJ1-4, with 9 bases aligning to TRBD1. The J segment lost 5 bases and the V segment lost 8 bases, leaving 6 bases of the junction unmatched. CDR3 length: 14 residues. Germline V gene data show CDR1 as MNHNS and CDR2 as SASEGT. The CDR3 region has the DNA TGTGCCAGCGGGGAAGGGACAGGGAATGAAAAACTGTTTTTT. It translates to CASGEGTGNEKLFF.

The sample holds many counts of this clonotype. The chain employs TRBV6-5 and TRBJ2-2; D ambiguous. Germline-derived CDR1 and CDR2 are MNHEY and SVGAGI. The germline V and J ends were trimmed by 0 bases and 4 bases, with 9 bases remaining between them. The CDR3 runs to 15 residues. CDR3 protein: CASSYSGHGTGELFF. CDR3 sequence (DNA): TGTGCCAGCAGTTACTCCGGGCACGGCACCGGGGAGCTGTTTTTT.

Many counts were recorded for this clonotype. The chain carries TRBV20-1 and TRBJ2-7; D perhaps matches TRBD1 (7 bases). V was trimmed by 6 bases and J by 1 base, leaving 16 bases between them. Germline V gives CDR1 DFQATT, CDR2 SNEGSKA (reference sequence). The CDR3 spans 14 residues. The CDR3 region has the DNA TGCAGTGCGACGGTCAGGGGGACTTCCTACGAGCAGTACTTC. It is translated as CSATVRGTSYEQYF.

CDR3 nucleotides: TGCGCCAGCAGCCAGAGACTAGCGGGAGGTCCCGAGCAGTACTTC. Translated: CASSQRLAGGPEQYF. This chain connects TRBV4-1 to TRBJ2-7; 13 bases agree with TRBD2. CDR1 is MGHRA and CDR2 is YSYEKL in the germline V gene. The CDR3 contains 15 residues. V lost 3 bases, J lost 6 bases, and 5 bases stayed unmatched.

This clonotype was observed at least ten times. The rearrangement uses TRBV28 and TRBJ2-7, with D unclear. Trimming removed 3 bases from V and 4 bases from J, with 13 bases in between. In germline, CDR1 is MDHEN, CDR2 SYDVKM. The CDR3 has 14 amino acids. The CDR3 loop is CASSFSTNGYEQYF. Written as DNA, the CDR3 is TGTGCCAGCAGTTTCTCCACCAACGGGTACGAGCAGTACTTC. The full variable domain, its missing parts supplied by reference TRBV28 and TRBJ2-7, is DVKVTQSSRYLVKRTGEKVFLECVQDMDHENMFWYRQDPGLGLRLIYFSYDVKMKEKGDIPEGYSVSREKKERFSLILESASTNQTSMYLCASSFSTNGYEQYFGPGTRLTVT.

The CDR3: CASSYSTPNTGELFF. The DNA of the CDR3 is TGTGCCAGCAGTTACTCGACCCCAAACACCGGGGAGCTGTTTTTT. The chain uses TRBV6-5 and TRBJ2-2; D is ambiguous. The germline V and J ends were trimmed by 0 bases and 2 bases, with 7 bases remaining between them. The germline V gene encodes CDR1 MNHEY and CDR2 SVGAGI. The CDR3 runs to 15 residues.

The chain joins TRBV12-3 or TRBV12-4 to TRBJ2-7; 10 bases fit TRBD1. Trimming removed 5 bases from V and 1 base from J; junction bases left unmatched: 8. The CDR3 runs 16 residues. The CDR3 nucleotides are TGTGCCAGCAGTCCTCCCCAGGACAGGGGGTCCTACGAGCAGTACTTC. This sequence encodes CASSPPQDRGSYEQYF.

The rearrangement links TRBV19 to TRBJ2-7, with 7 bases aligning to TRBD2. Germline assignment: CDR1 LNHDA and CDR2 SQIVND (reference sequence). The V and J ends lost 5 bases and 1 base, in that order; junction bases with no gene match: 8. The CDR3 runs 15 residues. The DNA for the CDR3 is TGTGCCAGTAGTGACCCTAGCGGAGTTTCCTACGAGCAGTACTTC. It codes for CASSDPSGVSYEQYF.

This clonotype was picked up a small number of times. V is TRBV10-3 and J is TRBJ2-2; the D is unclear. CDR1 is ENHRY, CDR2 SYGVKD, per germline. The V and J ends lost 11 bases and 1 base respectively, with 11 bases between them. This CDR3 is built from 13 residues. CDR3 sequence (DNA): TGTGCCGCCACTAAGGGGAACACCGGGGAGCTGTTTTTT. This gives the protein CAATKGNTGELFF.

This clonotype was picked up many times. V is TRBV19 and J is TRBJ2-7, with 8 bases matching TRBD2. This CDR3 is built from 16 residues. CDR1 is LNHDA and CDR2 is SQIVND in the germline V gene (reference sequence). The trim removed 5 bases at V and 5 bases at J, leaving 14 bases unmatched. As DNA, the CDR3 is TGTGCCAGTAGTTGGGTAGCGGGGCAGACCTACGACGAGCAGTACTTC. Amino acids: CASSWVAGQTYDEQYF.

The table lists this clonotype with many counts. The chain combines TRBV19 with TRBJ2-2; TRBD2 aligns across 8 bases. The CDR3 covers 13 residues. Germline CDR1 LNHDA, CDR2 SQIVND (reference sequence). The J segment lost 0 bases and the V segment lost 10 bases, leaving 1 base of the junction unmatched. The CDR3 protein is CATREANTGELFF. CDR3 sequence (DNA): TGTGCCACGCGGGAGGCGAACACCGGGGAGCTGTTTTTT.

The rearrangement joins TRBV6-5 to TRBJ1-1; D may be TRBD1 (5 bases). The CDR3 has 14 amino acids. Trimming pared 2 bases from V and 2 bases from J, leaving 9 bases between. The germline V gene encodes CDR1 MNHEY and CDR2 SVGAGI. CDR3 DNA sequence: TGTGCCAGCAGTTACCAGCGGGGCAACACTGAAGCTTTCTTT. Its translation: CASSYQRGNTEAFF.